This T cell receptor (beta chain) was captured in a study of CD8 T cells in ankylosing spondylitis (dated by TCRdb to between 2016 and 2019). Context from the whole study: To find TCR variants linked to disease, the study profiled T cell receptor beta repertoires in ankylosing spondylitis patients and healthy donors. The whole study cohort included 108 healthy donors and some 27 ankylosing spondylitis patients. Peripheral blood was sampled, and synovial fluid was additionally collected from ankylosing spondylitis patients. What the study reported, not specific to this receptor: A CD8+ phenotype was shown by the disease-linked clones, which were found at relatively low frequencies in peripheral blood. Blood from ankylosing spondylitis patients appeared to be characterized by a TCR beta motif made up of seven or eight highly homologous amino acid variants. Some of the motif variants had been reported before in the synovial fluid and blood of reactive arthritis patients, a finding that suggests common disease-initiation mechanisms. The disease-linked clones were reported as significantly enriched in matched synovial fluid samples from ankylosing spondylitis patients.

The germline V and J ends show losses of 6 bases and 5 bases respectively, and no gene match explains 4 bases of the junction. For CDR1 and CDR2, the germline V gene lists MDHEN and SYDVKM. From the cysteine through the phenylalanine, the CDR3 covers 13 amino acids. Only the CDR3 DNA is retained, 39 bases long and in frame from the first base. This clonotype has more than one count but fewer than ten. Its antigen has not been determined. No much larger clone exists at a distance of one base, and base qualities are not known. The sample was run on an Illumina HiSeq 2500. Quantitative 5'-RACE with molecular barcodes was used to prepare TCR beta libraries. As for the authors' bioinformatics: A new computational method, built on a probabilistic model of VDJ rearrangement, was used to identify disease-linked TCR variants. TCRdb applied fastp at Q25 and MiXCR to the public reads, then kept only in-frame beta chains. One record per CDR3 amino acid sequence lists the most common genes and DNA. Here the V and J calls rest on TCRdb's processing, not on the authors' analysis. This sample lists 800,000 to 900,000 distinct CDR3 sequences; 10% to 15% were detected once. Roughly 0.51% of the sample is held by the ten biggest clonotypes.

The sequencing input was blood, either unsorted or a sorted T cell fraction (not recorded which). Recombination joined TRBV28 with TRBJ2-7, and TRBD1 matches 10 of the central bases. The receptor was derived from a male donor with ankylosing spondylitis. In nucleotide form, the sequence is TGTGCCAGCAGACCCGGGACAGGGGACGAGCAGTACTTC. It is translated as CASRPGTGDEQYF.